The 11 T cell receptor beta chains below were found in one sample sequenced in a study of shared clonotypes between healthy human individuals. Using immunoSEQ multiplex PCR, the repertoire was profiled, and TCRdb retains in-frame clones only, with some absent. Here the sample spans 300,000 to 400,000 clones, around 86% being singletons. Sequencing was performed on memory CD8+ T cells sorted from blood. The subset is: CD45RO+ cells pooled with CCR7-negative TemRA cells. The receptors originated from a man aged 18 to 35 in good health.

The CDR3 spells CARSLARQDLMRDYGYTF. Here the CDR3 DNA reads TGTGCCAGAAGCTTGGCCAGACAGGATTTGATGAGGGACTATGGCTACACCTTC. This chain links TRBV5-3 with TRBJ1-2; TRBD1 might be the D (6 bases). TRBV5-3 is an ORF for which the function is uncertain. V was cut by 0 bases and J by 3 bases, with 21 bases left in between. This CDR3 is built from 18 residues.

The chain combines TRBV4-1 with TRBJ2-5; TRBD2 agrees at 7 bases. From germline, CDR1 is MGHRA and CDR2 YSYEKL. The CDR3 has 16 amino acids. V was clipped by 2 bases and J by 4 bases; unmatched bases: 10. CDR3 residues: CASSQLTSPRRETQYF. The CDR3 DNA reads as TGCGCCAGCAGCCAATTGACTAGCCCAAGGAGAGAGACCCAGTACTTC.

J is TRBJ1-2 and V is TRBV10-3; weak D call: TRBD1 (5 bases). Germline values: CDR1 ENHRY, CDR2 SYGVKD. The germline V and J ends were trimmed by 3 bases and 3 bases, with 11 bases remaining between them. The CDR3 runs 14 residues. The CDR3 is CAISDNRRYYGYTF. CDR3 coding DNA: TGTGCCATCAGTGATAACAGGAGATACTATGGCTACACCTTC.

J is TRBJ1-2 and V is TRBV6-6; D possibly corresponds to TRBD1 (5 bases). The CDR3 has 13 residues. CDR1 MNHNY and CDR2 SVGAGI come from the germline V gene (reference sequence). The germline V and J ends were trimmed by 6 bases and 5 bases, with 13 bases remaining between them. DNA of the CDR3: TGTGCCAGCAGGGCTCCTGAGGGGTATGGCTACACCTTC. Protein: CASRAPEGYGYTF.

This chain uses TRBV6-1 with TRBJ1-3; no firm D call. CDR3 length equals 15 residues. Between the trimmed V and J ends, which lost 6 bases and 2 bases, there was a span of 14 bases. Germline V gives CDR1 MNHNS, CDR2 SASEGT. The CDR3 sequence is CASRPFVTPGNTIYF. The CDR3 nucleotides are TGTGCCAGCAGGCCATTCGTGACACCTGGAAACACCATATATTTT.

The chain recombines TRBV4-1 with TRBJ2-7; a possible D gene is TRBD1 (6 bases). Germline CDR1 MGHRA, CDR2 YSYEKL. The CDR3 has 15 residues. Trimming shortened V by 1 base and J by 1 base, and 11 bases separated the two germline ends. CDR3 sequence: CASSQVQGTSYEQYF. Written as DNA, the CDR3 is TGCGCCAGCAGCCAAGTTCAGGGGACATCCTACGAGCAGTACTTC.

Notes on this clone: This could be a read error, since a much larger clone is one nucleotide away. This chain connects TRBV11-1 to TRBJ1-1, with D unclear. Between the trimmed V and J ends, which lost 2 bases and 2 bases, there was a span of 0 bases. The CDR3 is 11 residues long. Germline V lookup: CDR1 SGHAT, CDR2 FQDESV (reference sequence). CDR3 region: CASSLNTEAFF. The CDR3 region has the DNA TGTGCCAGCAGCTTAAACACTGAAGCTTTCTTT.

As regards this clone: A much bigger clone sits one base away, suggesting this may be a read error. The chain links TRBV6-1 to TRBJ2-7; D is perhaps TRBD1 (5 bases). Germline V gene data show CDR1 as MNHNS and CDR2 as SASEGT. CDR3 length: 13 amino acids. V lost 5 bases and J 1 base, leaving 9 bases between the germline ends. The CDR3, as DNA: TGTGCCAGCAGTCCGAGACAGTCCTACGAGCAGTACTTC. Residues: CASSPRQSYEQYF.

The rearrangement uses TRBV6-6 and TRBJ1-1, with a possible D match to TRBD1 (6 bases). Germline CDR1 is MNHNY and CDR2 is SVGAGI (reference sequence). With 6 bases removed from V and 8 bases from J, the gap between germline ends came to 13 bases. The CDR3 has 12 amino acids. The CDR3 protein is CASRPDSLEAFF. CDR3 coding DNA: TGTGCCAGCAGGCCGGACAGTTTAGAAGCTTTCTTT.

The rearrangement links TRBV5-4 to TRBJ2-7; 8 positions match TRBD1. Unmatched junction bases numbered 15, after V lost 4 bases and J lost 3 bases. The CDR3 has 17 amino acids. Germline assignment: CDR1 SGHNT and CDR2 YYREEE (reference sequence). The CDR3 coding sequence is TGTGCCAGCAGCCCCTTTTTGCATGACAGGGGATACTACGAGCAGTACTTC. It specifies CASSPFLHDRGYYEQYF.

The genes are TRBV10-2 and TRBJ1-1, with D possibly TRBD1 on 6 matching bases. V gave up 3 bases and J gave up 1 base, with 15 bases separating them. The CDR3 is 16 residues long. Germline CDR1 is WSHSY and CDR2 is SAAADI. CDR3 nucleotides: TGCGCCAGCAGTGATGGTCGGGGGCGTGGGAACACTGAAGCTTTCTTT. Amino acids: CASSDGRGRGNTEAFF.